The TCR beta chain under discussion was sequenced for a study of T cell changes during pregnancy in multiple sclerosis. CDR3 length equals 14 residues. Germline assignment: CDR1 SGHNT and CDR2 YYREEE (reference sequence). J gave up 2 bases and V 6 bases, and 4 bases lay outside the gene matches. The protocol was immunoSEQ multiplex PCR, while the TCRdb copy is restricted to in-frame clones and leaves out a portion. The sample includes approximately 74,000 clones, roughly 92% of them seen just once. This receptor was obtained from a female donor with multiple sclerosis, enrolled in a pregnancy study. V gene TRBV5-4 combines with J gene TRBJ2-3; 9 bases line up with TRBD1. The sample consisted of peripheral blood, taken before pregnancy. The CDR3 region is CASKQGAPTDTQYF. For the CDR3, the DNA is TGTGCCAGCAAACAGGGGGCGCCCACAGATACGCAGTATTTT.